Given below is one T cell receptor beta chain in context. All the people who gave samples were healthy bone marrow donors. V was cut by 5 bases and J by 6 bases, with 9 bases left in between. The germline V gene has CDR1 SGHTA and CDR2 FQGTGA. The CDR3 runs to 12 residues. This sample is drawn from a study of cytomegalovirus exposure and HLA in healthy donors. With 60 Vbeta and 13 Jbeta primers, the PCR was carried out. Sequencing was performed with immunoSEQ multiplex PCR; in TCRdb, only in-frame clones are kept and a portion is missing. Of 150,000 to 200,000 clones listed, 85% are singletons. The TCR originated in a woman aged 50 to 60 in good health and CMV-seronegative. Sequencing used PBMCs. The chain carries TRBV7-3 and TRBJ2-3; no clear D. CDR3 bases: TGTGCCAGCAGCCCCAACGGGGATACGCAGTATTTT. This gives the protein CASSPNGDTQYF.